These 23 T cell receptor beta chains share one sample of origin, sequenced in a study of beta chain features in type 1 diabetes. Overall study results and limits: Among all four CD4+ subsets, Type 1 diabetes patients had TCRB CDR3s that were moderately but significantly shorter.

The whole isolated RNA underwent reverse transcription, so sequencing captured expressed TCRB transcripts. Profiled with immunoSEQ multiplex PCR; TCRdb holds only in-frame clones, not every one. The sample contains 300,000 to 450,000 clones, 10% to 15% of which appear only once. These receptors lack a known antigen. Sample: naive CD4+ T cells from blood. The receptors derive from a woman aged 18-29 years with type 1 diabetes.

The rearrangement links TRBV19 to TRBJ2-1; 7 bases match TRBD1. Germline lookup yields CDR1 LNHDA and CDR2 SQIVND (reference sequence). CDR3 size: 14 residues. V dropped 8 bases and J dropped 1; count of bases not matched to a gene: 5. The DNA of the CDR3 is TGTGCCAGTGCACGGGACAGTTCCTACAATGAGCAGTTCTTC. Translated, it gives CASARDSSYNEQFF.

A note on this clone: The junction departs from the called germline gene at one end, perhaps through a read error. DNA of the CDR3: TGTGCTAGCAGTTTAGGCGGATATGATACGCAGTATTTT. Its protein product is CASSLGGYDTQYF. V gene TRBV7-7 combines with J gene TRBJ2-3; D gene unclear. This CDR3 region has 13 residues. Germline V gene lookup returns CDR1 SSHAT and CDR2 FNYEAQ (reference sequence).

This clone was seen only a few times. The chain combines TRBV18 with TRBJ2-3, with 8 bases aligning to TRBD1. The junction had 7 bases not matched to a gene; V was cut back by 3 bases and J by 2 bases. CDR3 length: 16 amino acids. The V gene's germline CDR1 is KGHSH and CDR2 LQKENI. This CDR3 reads CASSPSNRGTTDTQYF. The CDR3 bases are TGTGCCAGCTCACCCTCCAACAGGGGGACCACAGATACGCAGTATTTT.

On this clone: Within the sample, other DNA sequences also encode this same CDR3. V usage is TRBV7-2 and J usage is TRBJ1-1; maybe TRBD1 (5 bases). Germline CDR1 and CDR2: SGHTA and FQGNSA. The CDR3 is 14 residues long. Trimming took 1 base from V and 0 from J, leaving 6 bases between them. The CDR3 reads CASSLGQLNTEAFF. DNA of the CDR3: TGTGCCAGCAGCTTAGGACAGCTGAACACTGAAGCTTTCTTT. Full variable domain (rest looked up from reference TRBV7-2 and TRBJ1-1): GAGVSQSPSNKVTEKGKDVELRCDPISGHTALYWYRQSLGQGLEFLIYFQGNSAPDKSGLPSDRFSAERTGGSVSTLTIQRTQQEDSAVYLCASSLGQLNTEAFFGQGTRLTVV.

In DNA form, the CDR3 reads TGTGCCAGCAGCACCCCCGGGAGCAACGTCCTGACTTTC. Its translation is CASSTPGSNVLTF. This chain joins TRBV7-6 and TRBJ2-6; D is possibly TRBD2 (6 bases). Germline V gene sequence: CDR1 SGHVS, CDR2 FNYEAQ. V lost 5 bases, J lost 9 bases, and 11 bases lay in between. The CDR3 runs 13 residues.

This clone was seen more than once but under ten times. Other DNA sequences in this specimen translate into the identical CDR3. The CDR3 loop reads CASSLQGNTEAFF. As DNA, the CDR3 is TGTGCCAGCAGCTTACAGGGGAACACTGAAGCTTTCTTT. The rearrangement links TRBV7-2 to TRBJ1-1, with D perhaps matching TRBD1 (5 bases). Trimming stripped 2 bases from V and 1 base from J, with 5 bases between. This CDR3 region has 13 residues. From germline, CDR1 is SGHTA and CDR2 FQGNSA.

This clone was seen a handful of times. The rearrangement uses TRBV30 and TRBJ2-3; D ambiguous. Trimming shortened V by 0 bases and J by 9 bases, and 10 bases separated the two germline ends. The germline gives CDR1 GTSNPN, CDR2 SVGIG (reference sequence). The CDR3 has 12 amino acids. The DNA for the CDR3 is TGTGCCTGGAGTGTATCCACGCGGACGCAGTATTTT. Translated, it gives CAWSVSTRTQYF.

The rearrangement uses TRBV2 and TRBJ2-3; TRBD2 might be the D (5 bases). Germline V gives CDR1 SNHLY, CDR2 FYNNEI. The CDR3 has 12 residues. V was clipped by 6 bases and J by 6 bases, with 10 bases between them. The DNA for the CDR3 is TGTGCCAGCAGGGCGCGAGGGGATACGCAGTATTTT. Translation gives CASRARGDTQYF.

This clone was seen only a few times. V gene TRBV28 combines with J gene TRBJ1-1; no reliable D call. This CDR3 has 14 residues. Trimming pared 3 bases from V and 5 bases from J, leaving 13 bases between. Per germline, CDR1 MDHEN and CDR2 SYDVKM. The DNA for the CDR3 is TGTGCCAGCAGTTTTAGAGGTCGGTGGACTGAAGCTTTCTTT. This translates into CASSFRGRWTEAFF.

This clone was seen a handful of times. The rearrangement joins TRBV11-2 to TRBJ2-1; 12 nucleotides align to TRBD1. V gave up 7 bases and J gave up 10 bases; unmatched junction bases: 5. The V gene's germline CDR1 is SGHAT and CDR2 FQNNGV. The CDR3 has 13 amino acids. The chain's CDR3 is CASKGQGADEQFF. CDR3 sequence (DNA): TGTGCCAGCAAGGGACAGGGGGCAGACGAGCAGTTCTTC.

This clone was picked up a small number of times. The DNA for the CDR3 is TGTGCCTGGAGTCACAGGGTTAATGAAAAACTGTTTTTT. Its protein product is CAWSHRVNEKLFF. The chain has TRBV30 and TRBJ1-4; the D gene is possibly TRBD1 (6 bases). The CDR3 is 13 amino acids. Per germline, CDR1 GTSNPN and CDR2 SVGIG (reference sequence). The germline V and J ends were trimmed by 2 bases and 4 bases, with 8 bases remaining between them.

The chain has TRBV29-1 and TRBJ2-1, with D tentatively TRBD1 (6 bases). The V end lost 5 bases, the J end lost 3 bases, and 17 bases lay between the germline ends. The CDR3 is made up of 15 amino acids. Looked up from germline, CDR1 is SQVTM and CDR2 is ANQGSEA. The CDR3 protein is CSVRPDSLYYNEQFF. Here the CDR3 DNA reads TGCAGCGTTCGCCCGGACAGTTTATACTACAATGAGCAGTTCTTC.

In this sample, this clone turned up a few times. The gene calls are TRBV28 and TRBJ2-3, with 10 positions matching TRBD2. Germline lookup yields CDR1 MDHEN and CDR2 SYDVKM. J was trimmed by 4 bases and V by 9 bases; bases with no gene match: 4. This CDR3 is 13 amino acids long. In DNA form, the CDR3 reads TGTGCCAGTGTAGCGGGAGGCTCAGATACGCAGTATTTT. Amino acid sequence: CASVAGGSDTQYF.

V gene TRBV30 combines with J gene TRBJ2-5; the D gene is possibly TRBD2 (6 bases). Germline CDR1 and CDR2: GTSNPN and SVGIG (reference sequence). The CDR3 sequence is 14 residues long. V dropped 0 bases and J dropped 7 bases, with 15 bases sitting between them. The CDR3 region has the DNA TGTGCCTGGAGTGTCGTTATGCGGGGCTCGACCCAGTACTTC. It codes for CAWSVVMRGSTQYF.

Comment on this clone: This same CDR3 is encoded by further DNA sequences in the sample. Here the CDR3 reads CASSVGHMNTEAFF. The CDR3, as DNA: TGTGCCAGCAGCGTCGGACATATGAACACTGAAGCTTTCTTT. The chain carries TRBV9 and TRBJ1-1, with D tentatively TRBD1 (5 bases). Germline assignment: CDR1 SGDLS and CDR2 YYNGEE. This CDR3 contains 14 residues. V lost 2 bases and J 0 bases, leaving 8 bases between the germline ends.

The genes are TRBV7-9 and TRBJ2-3; D uncertain. The V end was cut by 5 bases, the J end by 1 base, with 7 bases between. This CDR3 spans 13 amino acids. Germline CDR1 SEHNR, CDR2 FQNEAQ (reference sequence). The CDR3: CASSASGTDTQYF. The CDR3 region has the DNA TGTGCCAGCAGCGCGTCCGGCACAGATACGCAGTATTTT. Supplemented by reference TRBV7-9 and TRBJ2-3, the full variable domain reads DTGVSQNPRHKITKRGQNVTFRCDPISEHNRLYWYRQTLGQGPEFLTYFQNEAQLEKSRLLSDRFSAERPKGSFSTLEIQRTEQGDSAMYLCASSASGTDTQYFGPGTRLTVL.

This clone was observed a few times. The J gene is TRBJ2-7, the V gene TRBV4-1; D is undetermined. This CDR3 is built from 15 residues. Germline V CDR1 and CDR2: MGHRA, YSYEKL. V was pared by 2 bases and J by 0 bases, with 11 bases between. The CDR3 nucleotides are TGCGCCAGCAGCCAACCAGGTCAAGGCTCCTACGAGCAGTACTTC. Translation gives CASSQPGQGSYEQYF.

Here the CDR3 DNA reads TGTGCCAGCAGCCGACTAGGAGTCAACGAGCAGTACTTC. This translates into CASSRLGVNEQYF. This chain links TRBV7-2 with TRBJ2-7, with D possibly being TRBD2 (6 bases). V lost 5 bases, J lost 5 bases, and 13 bases lay in between. Germline V gives CDR1 SGHTA, CDR2 FQGNSA. CDR3 size: 13 residues.

This chain connects TRBV5-1 to TRBJ2-7; TRBD2 agrees at 10 bases. Germline CDR1 SGHRS, CDR2 YFSETQ. The CDR3 extends over 15 amino acids. The V gene end was trimmed by 2 bases and the J gene end by 0 bases; junction bases not matched to a gene: 2. As DNA, the CDR3 is TGCGCCAGCAGCTTAGCGGGGGGGAACTCCTACGAGCAGTACTTC. It encodes CASSLAGGNSYEQYF.

The chain is built from TRBV7-9 and TRBJ1-2; 8 nucleotides agree with TRBD1. The CDR3 loop spans 12 amino acids. The J segment lost 4 bases and the V segment lost 10 bases, leaving 5 bases of the junction unmatched. Germline assignment: CDR1 SEHNR and CDR2 FQNEAQ (reference sequence). The CDR3 is CATGQGAYGYTF. Here the CDR3 DNA reads TGTGCCACCGGACAGGGTGCCTATGGCTACACCTTC.

This clone was detected a few times. The chain carries TRBV7-2 and TRBJ1-2; 7 bases fit TRBD1. V lost 5 bases and J lost 7; bases outside the gene matches: 16. There are 16 residues in the CDR3. CDR1 is SGHTA and CDR2 is FQGNSA in the germline V gene. The CDR3 loop reads CASSPYLEGAHRGYTF. The CDR3 DNA sequence: TGTGCCAGCAGCCCCTACCTTGAGGGGGCGCATCGTGGCTACACCTTC.

The chain joins TRBV25-1 to TRBJ1-2; 10 bases agree with TRBD1. Per germline, CDR1 MGHDK and CDR2 SYGVNS. Germline trimming cut 6 bases from V and 8 bases from J; bases unmatched to any gene: 15. The CDR3 spans 16 residues. CDR3 DNA: TGTGCCAGCAGCGAAGGAAGGGACAGGGGCTGGTACGGCTACACCTTC. Translation gives CASSEGRDRGWYGYTF.

V gene TRBV7-2 combines with J gene TRBJ1-4; D not resolved. The germline gives CDR1 SGHTA, CDR2 FQGNSA. The CDR3 covers 14 residues. V was pared by 5 bases and J by 5 bases, with 12 bases between. The CDR3 coding sequence is TGTGCCAGCAGCCAAAGTAGTGTCAATGAAAAACTGTTTTTT. Translation: CASSQSSVNEKLFF. Filled out from reference TRBV7-2 and TRBJ1-4, the complete variable domain reads GAGVSQSPSNKVTEKGKDVELRCDPISGHTALYWYRQSLGQGLEFLIYFQGNSAPDKSGLPSDRFSAERTGGSVSTLTIQRTQQEDSAVYLCASSQSSVNEKLFFGSGTQLSVL.